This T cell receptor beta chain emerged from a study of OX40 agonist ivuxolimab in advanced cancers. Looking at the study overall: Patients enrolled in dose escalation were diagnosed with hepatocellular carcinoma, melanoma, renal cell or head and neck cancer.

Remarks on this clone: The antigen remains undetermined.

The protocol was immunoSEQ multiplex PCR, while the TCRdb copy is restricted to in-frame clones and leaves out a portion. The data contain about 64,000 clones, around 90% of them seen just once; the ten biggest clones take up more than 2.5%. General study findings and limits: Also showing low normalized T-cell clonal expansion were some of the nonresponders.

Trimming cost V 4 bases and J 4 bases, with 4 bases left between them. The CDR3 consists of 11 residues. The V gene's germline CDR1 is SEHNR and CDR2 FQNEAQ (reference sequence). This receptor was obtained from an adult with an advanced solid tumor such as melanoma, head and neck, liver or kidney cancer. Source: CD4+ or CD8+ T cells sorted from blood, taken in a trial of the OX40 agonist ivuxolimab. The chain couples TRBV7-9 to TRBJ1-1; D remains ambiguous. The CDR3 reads CASSSGTEAFF. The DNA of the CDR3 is TGTGCCAGCAGCTCAGGCACTGAAGCTTTCTTT.